One and the same sample provided the 13 T cell receptor beta chains below, sequenced in a study of blood T cells in healthy people across ages. A second roughly 6 to 11 cycle PCR used barcoded and J-beta primers. Each CDR3 protein is one row after TCRdb ran MiXCR on the 5' RACE reads. The repertoire holds around 1.5 million distinct CDR3 sequences, with roughly 59% as singletons. The sequenced sample was blood. The origin of the receptors is a young man in good health.

The V and J genes are TRBV20-1 and TRBJ2-3; D uncertain. The CDR3 has 13 amino acids. From germline, CDR1 is DFQATT and CDR2 SNEGSKA (reference sequence). V was shortened by 0 bases and J by 4 bases, with 8 bases between the two germline ends. The CDR3 sequence: CSAREGLADTQYF. The DNA for the CDR3 is TGCAGTGCTAGAGAAGGGCTCGCAGATACGCAGTATTTT.

The chain employs TRBV27 and TRBJ1-5; D ambiguous. The germline CDR1 and CDR2 sequences are MNHEY and SMNVEV (reference sequence). The V and J ends lost 2 bases and 1 base respectively, with 9 bases between them. The CDR3 totals 15 residues. The CDR3 reads CASSLLGRSNQPQHF. The DNA for the CDR3 is TGTGCCAGCAGTTTACTCGGACGGAGCAATCAGCCCCAGCATTTT.

This chain connects TRBV6-2 or TRBV6-3 to TRBJ2-3; possibly TRBD1 or TRBD2 for D (5 bases each). The CDR3 covers 15 residues. Trimming removed 6 bases from V and 2 bases from J, with 15 bases in between. The germline V gene has CDR1 MNHEY and CDR2 SVGEGT. The CDR3 DNA is TGTGCCAGCAGCCCCTTCGGGGCCTACACAGATACGCAGTATTTT. This codes for CASSPFGAYTDTQYF.

The chain links TRBV4-1 to TRBJ1-2; TRBD1 might be the D (6 bases). Trimming took 4 bases from V and 7 from J, leaving 19 bases between them. The CDR3 runs to 15 residues. Germline V gene lookup returns CDR1 MGHRA and CDR2 YSYEKL. CDR3 DNA: TGCGCCAGCAGCCCCCAAGTGCGGGGGGCGCCTGGCTACACCTTC. The encoded protein is CASSPQVRGAPGYTF.

The CDR3 sequence is CSARESSGTEAFF. The CDR3, as DNA: TGCAGTGCTAGAGAGTCTTCCGGGACTGAAGCTTTCTTT. The genes are TRBV20-1 and TRBJ1-1; unclear D gene. Per germline, CDR1 DFQATT and CDR2 SNEGSKA (reference sequence). The CDR3 has 13 residues. V was pared by 0 bases and J by 5 bases, with 10 bases between.

The rearrangement links TRBV7-9 to TRBJ2-1, with D uncertain. V lost 7 bases and J 13 bases, leaving 5 bases between the germline ends. The germline gives CDR1 SEHNR, CDR2 FQNEAQ (reference sequence). The CDR3 is 8 residues long. In DNA form, the CDR3 reads TGTGCCAGCAATTACCAGTTCTTC. This codes for CASNYQFF.

This chain links TRBV21-1 with TRBJ1-2; TRBD1 is the table's D call and was not checked against the DNA. TRBV21-1 is labeled a pseudogene. This CDR3 contains 15 residues. The CDR3 sequence is CASSKPRVGNYGYTF. The CDR3 region has the DNA TGTGCCAGCAGCAAACCCAGGGTGGGGAACTATGGCTACACCTTC.

This sequence joins TRBV2 and TRBJ2-5, with 7 bases that match TRBD1. V gave up 7 bases and J gave up 1 base; unmatched junction bases: 6. Per germline, CDR1 SNHLY and CDR2 FYNNEI. This CDR3 region has 14 residues. The CDR3 nucleotides are TGTGCCAGCATTTTAGGGGACAGCCAAGAGACCCAGTACTTC. Translated: CASILGDSQETQYF.

The rearrangement links TRBV6-2 or TRBV6-3 to TRBJ2-3; possible D gene TRBD1, 5 bases. Germline-derived CDR1 and CDR2 are MNHEY and SVGEGT. V was trimmed by 8 bases and J by 0 bases, leaving 12 bases between them. The CDR3 loop spans 14 amino acids. CDR3 sequence reads: CASGTGDSTDTQYF. The DNA for the CDR3 is TGTGCCAGCGGAACAGGCGATAGCACAGATACGCAGTATTTT.

This clonotype was seen a few times. The chain uses TRBV29-1 and TRBJ1-4; 7 bases fit TRBD1. The CDR3 is made up of 12 amino acids. CDR1 SQVTM and CDR2 ANQGSEA come from the germline V gene. V lost 7 bases, J lost 5 bases, and 4 bases stayed unmatched. The CDR3 DNA is TGCAGCGCGGGACAGCCCAATGAAAAACTGTTTTTT. Protein sequence: CSAGQPNEKLFF.

The rearrangement joins TRBV29-1 to TRBJ1-1; D uncertain. Germline V lookup: CDR1 SQVTM, CDR2 ANQGSEA. V lost 3 bases and J lost 1, with 15 bases in between. The length of the CDR3 is 15 residues. CDR3 in amino acids: CSVEDLGRPNTEAFF. DNA for the CDR3: TGCAGCGTTGAGGATTTGGGCAGACCGAACACTGAAGCTTTCTTT. The entire variable domain, with the rest obtained from reference TRBV29-1 and TRBJ1-1, is as follows: SAVISQKPSRDICQRGTSLTIQCQVDSQVTMMFWYRQQPGQSLTLIATANQGSEATYESGFVIDKFPISRPNLTFSTLTVSNMSPEDSSIYLCSVEDLGRPNTEAFFGQGTRLTVV.

To note about this clonotype: At one boundary the junction diverges from the germline segment, which might be a read error. The gene calls are TRBV9 and TRBJ1-1; a weak D match, TRBD1 (5 bases). The germline V gene encodes CDR1 SGDLS and CDR2 YYNGEE. This CDR3 has 15 amino acids. CDR3 DNA sequence: TGCGCCAGCAGCGGCTCCCAGGGCACGAACACTGAAGCTTTCTTT. Its translation: CASSGSQGTNTEAFF.

Turning to this clonotype: Germline and junction disagree at one end, which may indicate a read error. The chain links TRBV7-2 to TRBJ2-7; D possibly corresponds to TRBD2 (6 bases). CDR3 length equals 14 residues. Germline assignment: CDR1 SGHTA and CDR2 FQGNSA. CDR3 sequence reads: CASSLMAGLYEQHF. CDR3 nucleotides: TGTGCCAGCAGCTTAATGGCGGGGTTATACGAGCAGCACTTC.